The subject of this entry is one T cell receptor beta chain. This sample stems from a study of cytomegalovirus exposure and HLA in healthy donors. PCR employed 60 Vbeta and 13 Jbeta primers. The repertoire was sequenced with immunoSEQ multiplex PCR; TCRdb's copy has only in-frame clones and lacks some. The sample lists 150,000 to 200,000 clones, 60% to 80% occurring once. The specimen sequenced was PBMCs. The receptor was isolated from a man aged 35 to 55 in good health and CMV-seronegative.

CDR3 sequence (DNA): TGTGCCAGCAGGGGGACTGTAAACACCGGGGAGCTGTTTTTT. This gives the protein CASRGTVNTGELFF. The gene calls are TRBV6-5 and TRBJ2-2, with D perhaps TRBD2 (6 bases). Between the trimmed V and J ends, which lost 6 bases and 2 bases, there was a span of 10 bases. The CDR3 length is 14 residues. Per germline, CDR1 MNHEY and CDR2 SVGAGI.